This record covers a single TCR beta chain. The antigen remains undetermined. This sample is part of a study of T cells after yellow fever vaccination. Study-wide results and caveats: Subsequent booster samples again held most clones from primary vaccination (just under 98% CD4, roughly 90% CD8). It was a small share of clonotypes that appeared in both CD4 and CD8 compartments. The bulk population could contribute abundant contaminating clonotypes to FACS-sorted repertoires.

Germline lookup yields CDR1 MNHEY and CDR2 SVGAGI. This CDR3 is 15 amino acids long. V gave up 5 bases and J gave up 3 bases; unmatched junction bases: 7. UMIs were added to TCR cDNA along with a universal primer site when it was made by 5'RACE template switching. TCRdb recomputed calls from the 5' RACE reads with MiXCR, one row per CDR3 protein. This sample has hundreds of thousands of distinct CDR3 sequences; approximately 12% occur once, and the top ten carry about 3%. V usage is TRBV6-5 and J usage is TRBJ2-5, with 9 bases lining up with TRBD2. The sequence came from a man aged 18 to 35 who received the YFV17D yellow fever vaccine. Sequenced material: CD4+ T cells sorted from PBMCs, taken 15 days after the yellow fever booster vaccination. The CDR3 coding sequence is TGTGCCAGCAGTCGAGCGGGGGGAGGGAAAGAGACCCAGTACTTC. This codes for CASSRAGGGKETQYF.